A selection of T cell receptor beta chains follows, all from one sample in a study of identical twins. TCRdb fed the 5' RACE reads into MiXCR, producing one record per CDR3 protein. The sample includes 500,000 to 600,000 distinct CDR3 sequences, about 20% seen only once; the top ten take around 0.9%. This sample was shared with a second study, whose subject was T cells expressing NK-cell markers.

Sequences were obtained from CD4+ T cells sorted from blood. Every receptor here comes from a woman aged 18-30 years in good health. Both conserved end residues are part of each CDR3. D genes are given only for firm matches. Clone sizes are given selectively: once, few, many, or a class where the clone is expanded.

d_call j_call v_call clone_size cdr3_nt cdr3_aa
TRBD1 TRBJ1-1 TRBV29-1 few TGCAGCGCCGGGACAGGACTTAACACTGAAGCTTTCTTT CSAGTGLNTEAFF
NA TRBJ2-5 TRBV3-1 NA TGTGCCAGCAGCCAAGAGGAGGGTGGAGGAACCCAGTACTTC CASSQEEGGGTQYF
NA TRBJ2-2 TRBV4-3 few TGCGCCAGCAGCGGAACAAGTAACACCGGGGAGCTGTTTTTT CASSGTSNTGELFF
NA TRBJ1-5 TRBV5-6 many TGTGCCAGCAGTCGGTCGGGGGGCGGCAATCAGCCCCAGCATTTT CASSRSGGGNQPQHF
NA TRBJ2-2 TRBV11-2 NA TGTGCCAGCAGCTTCCAGCGGATGAACACCGGGGAGCTGTTTTTT CASSFQRMNTGELFF
TRBD1 TRBJ1-1 TRBV5-1 few TGCGCCAGCAGCTTTGACGGACAGGGAGGTGTTTCCACTGAAGCTTTCTTT CASSFDGQGGVSTEAFF
NA TRBJ1-1 TRBV29-1 few TGCAGCGTTTTCAGGGTAAGAGGGACTGAAGCTTTCTTT CSVFRVRGTEAFF
NA TRBJ2-3 TRBV6-5 few TGTGCCAGCAGTTTAGACGCAGGGGTTTTCGAATCTAGCACAGATACGCAGTATTTT CASSLDAGVFESSTDTQYF
TRBD2 TRBJ2-1 TRBV10-3 NA TGTGCCATCAGTGAGTCTGGGCGGGAGTTTAGTGAGCAGTTCTTC CAISESGREFSEQFF
TRBD1 TRBJ1-2 TRBV20-1 NA TGCAGTGCTACCCTTACCGGGACAGGGATCTATGGCTACACCTTC CSATLTGTGIYGYTF
NA TRBJ2-1 TRBV20-1 NA TGCAGTGCCAAAGCCCCCCGGGTCTCCTACAATGAGCAGTTCTTC CSAKAPRVSYNEQFF
TRBD1 TRBJ2-2 TRBV4-3 NA TGCGCCAGCAGCCAAGATCGTGGGACAGGGAACACCGGGGAGCTGTTTTTT CASSQDRGTGNTGELFF
NA TRBJ1-3 TRBV7-3 NA TGTGCCAGCAGCTTCGCCCCGGGGGCTGGAAACACCATATATTTT CASSFAPGAGNTIYF
NA TRBJ2-7 TRBV20-1 few TGCAGTGCTAGCTCAGGGGGGGGGGAGCAGTACTTC CSASSGGGEQYF
NA TRBJ2-2 TRBV5-1 NA TGCGCCAGCAGCCCCGTCGGTGATGGTACCGGGGAGCTGTTTTTT CASSPVGDGTGELFF
NA TRBJ2-5 TRBV20-1 few TGCAGTGCTAGCGGGAGCTTACTTCAAGAGACCCAGTACTTC CSASGSLLQETQYF
NA TRBJ1-5 TRBV20-1 NA TGCAGTGCCGCGGGGAAGGTCTGGGATCAGCCCCAGCATTTT CSAAGKVWDQPQHF
NA TRBJ2-3 TRBV12-3/TRBV12-4 NA TGTGCCAGCAGCCTTAGTGGGGGCCAAGGGACGCAGTATTTT CASSLSGGQGTQYF
TRBD1 TRBJ2-7 TRBV5-6 few TGTGCCAGCAGCTTGAACCCAGGGGGTTCCTACGAGCAGTACTTC CASSLNPGGSYEQYF
TRBD1 TRBJ2-3 TRBV9 few TGTGCCAGCAGCATCCGGGACAGGGGGCCGGGTACGCAGTATTTT CASSIRDRGPGTQYF
NA TRBJ2-2 TRBV5-1 many TGCGCCAGCAGCTTGGACCTCACCGGGGAGCTGTTTTTT CASSLDLTGELFF
NA TRBJ1-6 TRBV4-1 NA TGCGCCAGCAGCCAAGAAGGCGGGTCATATAATTCACCCCTCCACTTT CASSQEGGSYNSPLHF
NA TRBJ1-2 TRBV5-1 NA TGCGCCAGCAGCCTAGGGGATGGGTATGGCTACACCTTC CASSLGDGYGYTF
NA TRBJ2-1 TRBV29-1 NA TGCAGCGTTGGGTATTTGACTAGTGAAGACTCCTACAATGAGCAGTTCTTC CSVGYLTSEDSYNEQFF
TRBD1 TRBJ2-2 TRBV11-2 few TGTGCCAGCAGCCCCACAGGGGCCGGGGAGCTGTTTTTT CASSPTGAGELFF
NA TRBJ1-1 TRBV5-1 few TGCGCCAGCAGCTCCGGGTGGGACACTGAAGCTTTCTTT CASSSGWDTEAFF
NA TRBJ2-7 TRBV19 few TGTGCCAGTAGTCCACTAGTTACCCCCTACGAGCAGTACTTC CASSPLVTPYEQYF
TRBD1 TRBJ2-1 TRBV29-1 NA TGCAGCTCAGTCCCGGGACAGCCCTACAATGAGCAGTTCTTC CSSVPGQPYNEQFF
NA TRBJ2-3 TRBV10-1 NA TGCGCCAGCAGTGCCACACGGGGGGCTCAAGCAGATACGCAGTATTTT CASSATRGAQADTQYF
NA TRBJ1-3 TRBV20-1 few TGCAGTGCTACGGGACTGAGCTCTGGAAACACCATATATTTT CSATGLSSGNTIYF
NA TRBJ1-5 TRBV2 NA TGTGCCAGCAGCTGGGACTTACAGCCCCAGCATTTT CASSWDLQPQHF
TRBD1 TRBJ1-5 TRBV7-9 NA TGTGCCAGCAGCTTAGTTTCCGGGACAGGGGGTTTTCAGCCCCAGCATTTT CASSLVSGTGGFQPQHF
TRBD2 TRBJ2-7 TRBV5-1 NA TGCGCCAGCAGCTATAGCGGGAACTCCTACGAGCAGTACTTC CASSYSGNSYEQYF
NA TRBJ1-5 TRBV10-3 NA TGTGCCATCACGGCGCAGTATGATCAGCCCCAGCATTTT CAITAQYDQPQHF
NA TRBJ2-5 TRBV6-2/TRBV6-3 NA TGTGCCAGCAGAGCCCCCATTGGGGCCCAGTACTTC CASRAPIGAQYF
TRBD2 TRBJ2-3 TRBV20-1 few TGCAGTGCCTTTACTAGCGGGAGGGGCCCAGATACGCAGTATTTT CSAFTSGRGPDTQYF
NA TRBJ1-3 TRBV5-1 few TGCGCCAGCAGCTTGGACGGAGCTGGAAACACCATATATTTT CASSLDGAGNTIYF
NA TRBJ2-7 TRBV21-1 few TGTGCCGGGCGGGACGAGCAGTACTTC CAGRDEQYF
TRBD2 TRBJ2-7 TRBV28 NA TGTGCCAGCAGCATAAGCGGGACCTCCCTCTACGAGCAGTACTTC CASSISGTSLYEQYF
TRBD2 TRBJ2-1 TRBV10-3 many TGTGCCATCAGTGGACTAGCGGGGGGCCGGAGCTCCTACAATGAGCAGTTCTTC CAISGLAGGRSSYNEQFF
TRBD2 TRBJ2-4 TRBV7-2 once TGTGCCAGCAGCTTAGGAGGCGGGAGCGGGGCCAAAAACATTCAGTACTTC CASSLGGGSGAKNIQYF
NA TRBJ2-1 TRBV11-2 few TGTGCCAGCAGCTTAGACATGGGGCGGAGACAGTTCTTC CASSLDMGRRQFF
NA TRBJ2-5 TRBV5-1 few TGCGCCAGCAGCCGGACATTCGTAGGCGAGACCCAGTACTTC CASSRTFVGETQYF
NA TRBJ2-3 TRBV3-1 once TGTGCCAGCAGCCGCCACTCCGGGGCTCGCACAGATACGCAGTATTTT CASSRHSGARTDTQYF
NA TRBJ1-1 TRBV12-3/TRBV12-4 NA TGTGCCAGCAGTGTTTCAGGAGAAATAACTGAAGCTTTCTTT CASSVSGEITEAFF
TRBD1 TRBJ1-2 TRBV6-1 many TGTGCCAACGGACCGGGACAGGGGGCAGGTGGCTACACCTTC CANGPGQGAGGYTF
NA TRBJ2-7 TRBV6-6 NA TGTGCCAGTGGGCGCAGGGATTACGAGCAGTACTTC CASGRRDYEQYF
NA TRBJ2-2 TRBV2 NA TGTGCCAGCAGCGTCTCGGTTCTGCAAGGAGGGGAGCTGTTTTTT CASSVSVLQGGELFF
NA TRBJ1-2 TRBV20-1 NA TGCAGTGCTAGAGATTGGGTTGGCTACACCTTC CSARDWVGYTF
NA TRBJ2-1 TRBV20-1 NA TGCAGTGCTAGAGATAGTAGAGTGTTCGGTTACAATGAGCAGTTCTTC CSARDSRVFGYNEQFF
TRBD2 TRBJ2-3 TRBV9 few TGTGCCAGCAGCGAGACTAGCGGAACCACAGATACGCAGTATTTT CASSETSGTTDTQYF
NA TRBJ2-1 TRBV6-1 NA TGTGCCAGCAGTGATTGGCAGGGCTTGCGGTTCTTC CASSDWQGLRFF
NA TRBJ2-1 TRBV7-6 NA TGTGCCAGCAGCTTTAATTACTATTCAGAGGAGCAGTTCTTC CASSFNYYSEEQFF
TRBD2 TRBJ2-1 TRBV12-3/TRBV12-4 many TGTGCCAGCAGTGCTAGCGGGGTAAGAGTCAATGAGCAGTTCTTC CASSASGVRVNEQFF
NA TRBJ1-2 TRBV20-1 many TGCAGTGCTAGTGCGAGGGAATCCACCTTC CSASARESTF
TRBD2 TRBJ2-1 TRBV18 once TGTGCCAGCTCACCCGGACTAGCCCATGAGCAGTTCTTC CASSPGLAHEQFF
NA TRBJ2-3 TRBV10-3 NA TGTGCCATCAGTGAGTCGAAAAAGGGCGATACGCAGTATTTT CAISESKKGDTQYF